The 26 T cell receptor beta chains below all came from one sample that was sequenced in a study of T cells after yellow fever vaccination. TCRdb fed the 5' RACE reads into MiXCR, producing one record per CDR3 protein. The sample includes about 50,000 distinct CDR3 sequences, approximately 7% of them seen just once. The sequences come from CD8+ T cells sorted from PBMCs, collected on the day of the first yellow fever vaccination. Receptors originate from a man in his late teens or twenties who received the YFV17D yellow fever vaccine.

The V gene is TRBV27, the J gene TRBJ1-2, with D possibly TRBD1 on 5 matching bases. With 10 bases removed from V and 3 bases from J, the gap between germline ends came to 27 bases. The CDR3 is made up of 17 amino acids. The germline CDR1 and CDR2 sequences are MNHEY and SMNVEV (reference sequence). The CDR3 reads CATMRGAVSGSDYGYTF. CDR3 bases: TGTGCCACTATGAGAGGGGCGGTCTCCGGCAGCGACTATGGCTACACCTTC.

This clonotype was counted many times. The rearrangement links TRBV12-3 or TRBV12-4 to TRBJ2-7; D possibly corresponds to TRBD1 (5 bases). The V gene lost 7 bases and the J gene lost 0 bases, with 13 bases spanning the gap. The CDR3 is 14 residues long. The chain's CDR3 is CASKGAGISYEQYF. For the CDR3, the DNA is TGTGCCAGCAAAGGGGCAGGGATCTCCTACGAGCAGTACTTC.

Ten or more counts support this clonotype. The V call is TRBV12-3 or TRBV12-4, the J call TRBJ2-6; D not certain. The CDR3 loop spans 15 amino acids. Trimming stripped 7 bases from V and 2 bases from J, with 12 bases between. The CDR3 sequence: CASMDGPPGANVLTF. For the CDR3, the DNA is TGTGCCAGCATGGACGGGCCTCCTGGGGCCAACGTCCTGACTTTC.

This sequence joins TRBV6-1 and TRBJ2-2; 7 bases align to TRBD1. Trimming cost V 9 bases and J 0 bases; bases outside gene matches: 7. This CDR3 contains 15 residues. The V gene's germline CDR1 is MNHNS and CDR2 SASEGT. CDR3 nucleotide sequence: TGTGCCAGTGCCCCAGGGGGTGCGAACACCGGGGAGCTGTTTTTT. Translating gives CASAPGGANTGELFF.

This clonotype came up many times. The chain links TRBV29-1 to TRBJ2-3; possible D gene TRBD2, 5 bases. This CDR3 region has 17 residues. Between the trimmed V and J ends, which lost 3 bases and 0 bases, there was a span of 19 bases. From germline, CDR1 is SQVTM and CDR2 ANQGSEA. The CDR3 sequence is CSVDGMKDTPSTDTQYF. DNA for the CDR3: TGCAGCGTTGACGGGATGAAGGATACCCCCAGCACAGATACGCAGTATTTT.

The chain links TRBV6-5 to TRBJ1-6; the D is unclear. The CDR3 has 15 amino acids. Looked up from germline, CDR1 is MNHEY and CDR2 is SVGAGI. V was pared by 7 bases and J by 0 bases, with 10 bases between. The CDR3 region is CASTRGSSYNSPLHF. The CDR3, as DNA: TGTGCCAGCACTCGAGGCAGCTCCTATAATTCACCCCTCCACTTT.

A few counts support this clonotype. The gene calls are TRBV27 and TRBJ2-2, with D possibly being TRBD1 (6 bases). Germline V gene lookup returns CDR1 MNHEY and CDR2 SMNVEV (reference sequence). This CDR3 has 14 residues. Trimming took 7 bases from V and 0 from J, leaving 9 bases between them. CDR3 in DNA: TGTGCCAGCACCAGGACAGCGAACACCGGGGAGCTGTTTTTT. Its translation is CASTRTANTGELFF.

The table lists this clonotype with many counts. V and J are TRBV19 and TRBJ2-1; the match to TRBD2 covers 8 bases. There are 15 residues in the CDR3. The germline V gene encodes CDR1 LNHDA and CDR2 SQIVND (reference sequence). V lost 5 bases to trimming and J lost 7 bases; unmatched junction nucleotides: 10. CDR3 sequence: CASSHPGLGPNEQFF. DNA for the CDR3: TGTGCCAGTAGTCATCCGGGACTAGGCCCTAATGAGCAGTTCTTC.

This clonotype has only a few counts. The rearrangement uses TRBV7-3 and TRBJ2-1; a weak D match, TRBD1 (7 bases). The germline V and J ends were trimmed by 8 bases and 1 base, with 12 bases remaining between them. Germline CDR1 SGHTA, CDR2 FQGTGA. The CDR3 runs to 14 residues. The CDR3 loop reads CASSAGGSYNEQFF. As DNA, the CDR3 is TGTGCCAGCTCCGCAGGGGGGTCCTACAATGAGCAGTTCTTC. Full variable domain (rest looked up from reference TRBV7-3 and TRBJ2-1): GAGVSQTPSNKVTEKGKYVELRCDPISGHTALYWYRQSLGQGPEFLIYFQGTGAADDSGLPNDRFFAVRPEGSVSTLKIQRTERGDSAVYLCASSAGGSYNEQFFGPGTRLTVL.

This clonotype was seen at least ten times. The J gene is TRBJ2-7, the V gene TRBV4-1; D is uncertain. Between the trimmed V and J ends, which lost 2 bases and 5 bases, there was a span of 7 bases. The CDR3 has 12 residues. CDR1 is MGHRA, CDR2 YSYEKL, per germline. As DNA, the CDR3 is TGCGCCAGCAGCCAATCGGGTAACGAGCAGTACTTC. This codes for CASSQSGNEQYF.

This clonotype was seen repeatedly, ten times or more. The chain employs TRBV9 and TRBJ2-7; D perhaps matches TRBD2 (6 bases). Germline V lookup: CDR1 SGDLS, CDR2 YYNGEE. This CDR3 spans 14 amino acids. With 4 bases removed from V and 0 bases from J, the gap between germline ends came to 11 bases. The CDR3 DNA reads as TGTGCCAGCAGCCCCTCGGACTACTCCTACGAGCAGTACTTC. It specifies CASSPSDYSYEQYF.

The chain carries TRBV6-1 and TRBJ2-6, with unresolved D. The V gene lost 2 bases and the J gene lost 4 bases, with 6 bases spanning the gap. The CDR3 sequence is 14 residues long. CDR1 is MNHNS and CDR2 is SASEGT in the germline V gene. CDR3 nucleotides: TGTGCCAGCAGTGAATTACGGGGGGCCAACGTCCTGACTTTC. Translated, it gives CASSELRGANVLTF.

This clonotype was picked up many times. V and J are TRBV6-5 and TRBJ2-1; 14 positions match TRBD2. The ends lost 6 bases at V and 7 bases at J; junction bases unmatched: 11. Germline assignment: CDR1 MNHEY and CDR2 SVGAGI. The CDR3 consists of 17 residues. The CDR3 region has the DNA TGTGCCAGCAGACAGACTAGCGGGGGGGGCAGTGGGAATGAGCAGTTCTTC. It specifies CASRQTSGGGSGNEQFF.

This clonotype has only a few counts. This chain uses TRBV14 with TRBJ2-2, with D perhaps matching TRBD1 (6 bases). Trimming took 0 bases from V and 6 from J, leaving 8 bases between them. Per the germline V gene, CDR1 is SGHDN and CDR2 is FVKESK. The CDR3 length is 14 residues. The chain's CDR3 is CASSQDRGSGELFF. Here the CDR3 DNA reads TGTGCCAGCAGCCAAGACAGGGGCTCCGGGGAGCTGTTTTTT.

J is TRBJ1-1 and V is TRBV4-1; TRBD1 is a possible D gene (6 bases). V was trimmed by 10 bases and J by 1 base, leaving 19 bases between them. The CDR3 totals 15 residues. From germline, CDR1 is MGHRA and CDR2 YSYEKL. The CDR3 here is CATNHMGGENTEAFF. The CDR3 DNA follows: TGCGCCACCAACCACATGGGGGGCGAGAACACTGAAGCTTTCTTT.

This sequence joins TRBV5-1 and TRBJ2-6, with 9 bases matching TRBD1. There are 18 residues in the CDR3. The V gene end was trimmed by 2 bases and the J gene end by 0 bases; junction bases not matched to a gene: 6. The germline gives CDR1 SGHRS, CDR2 YFSETQ. The CDR3 reads CASSFEGQGYSGANVLTF. The CDR3 DNA is TGCGCCAGCAGCTTCGAGGGACAGGGATACTCTGGGGCCAACGTCCTGACTTTC.

This clonotype was found a few times. CDR3 region: CATSRGFRGDTQYF. The CDR3 nucleotides are TGTGCCACCAGCAGAGGTTTCCGGGGAGATACGCAGTATTTT. The V and J genes are TRBV15 and TRBJ2-3; possible D gene TRBD2, 5 bases. The CDR3 loop spans 14 amino acids. CDR1 is LNHNV, CDR2 YYDKDF, per germline (reference sequence). The V gene lost 1 base and the J gene lost 5 bases, with 10 bases spanning the gap.

Note on this clonotype: In this CDR3 the conserved last residue, phenylalanine or tryptophan, is missing, so a read error is likely. The chain has TRBV7-9 and TRBJ2-1; the D call may be TRBD1 or TRBD2 (5 bases each). CDR1 and CDR2 (germline): SEHNR, FQNEAQ (reference sequence). The CDR3 covers 14 residues. The CDR3: CSSSPRAGKGEQFV. The CDR3 nucleotides are TGTTCTAGCAGCCCAAGGGCAGGGAAGGGTGAGCAGTTCGTC.

This clonotype was counted at least ten times. J is TRBJ2-7 and V is TRBV6-2 or TRBV6-3, with D possibly TRBD2 on 6 matching bases. Per germline, CDR1 MNHEY and CDR2 SVGEGT. V was pared by 5 bases and J by 7 bases, with 18 bases between. CDR3 length: 14 amino acids. CDR3 DNA: TGTGCCAGCAGTCCCGGGACTTCACTGGGGGAGCAGTACTTC. Translated, it gives CASSPGTSLGEQYF.

The chain has TRBV27 and TRBJ2-1, with 14 positions matching TRBD2. The germline CDR1 and CDR2 sequences are MNHEY and SMNVEV (reference sequence). The CDR3 is 15 amino acids. V trimming: 4 bases; J trimming: 10 bases; junction bases outside the gene matches: 6. The CDR3 protein is CASSSGLAGGREQFF. The CDR3, as DNA: TGTGCCAGCAGTTCCGGACTAGCGGGGGGTCGCGAGCAGTTCTTC.

This clonotype was seen repeatedly, ten times or more. This chain joins TRBV20-1 and TRBJ2-3, with 7 nucleotides matching TRBD2. CDR3 length equals 13 residues. V shed 6 bases and J 3 bases; nucleotides not matched to a gene: 6. Looked up from germline, CDR1 is DFQATT and CDR2 is SNEGSKA (reference sequence). CDR3 in amino acids: CSAERGATDTQYF. CDR3 in DNA: TGCAGTGCCGAGCGGGGAGCTACAGATACGCAGTATTTT.

This clonotype occurred many times. The J gene is TRBJ1-6, the V gene TRBV6-5, with TRBD1 identical over 9 bases. V lost 2 bases, J lost 8 bases, and 7 bases stayed unmatched. The CDR3 has 16 amino acids. Per germline, CDR1 MNHEY and CDR2 SVGAGI. The CDR3: CASSYPSDRGDSPLHF. CDR3 in DNA: TGTGCCAGCAGTTACCCCTCAGACAGGGGGGATTCACCCCTCCACTTT.

V and J are TRBV7-2 and TRBJ2-5; the D gene is possibly TRBD1 (6 bases). The germline V gene has CDR1 SGHTA and CDR2 FQGNSA. The V gene lost 5 bases and the J gene lost 5 bases, with 24 bases spanning the gap. The CDR3 length is 17 residues. CDR3 DNA: TGTGCCAGCAGCCCGGTGATCTCGGTAGGGGGACGGGAGACCCAGTACTTC. This translates into CASSPVISVGGRETQYF.

This clonotype was found a few times. V usage is TRBV12-3 or TRBV12-4 and J usage is TRBJ1-5; the D is unclear. The CDR3 is made up of 13 amino acids. V was cut by 3 bases and J by 1 base, with 4 bases left in between. CDR3 nucleotide sequence: TGTGCCAGCAGTTTTGGCAGCAATCAGCCCCAGCATTTT. This translates into CASSFGSNQPQHF.

This clonotype was detected many times. The chain carries TRBV7-2 and TRBJ2-3; no clear D. Between the trimmed V and J ends, which lost 6 bases and 4 bases, there was a span of 11 bases. CDR1 is SGHTA and CDR2 is FQGNSA in the germline V gene. The CDR3 has 13 residues. The CDR3 coding sequence is TGTGCCAGCAGTCAAATCCCCCCAGATACGCAGTATTTT. Its translation is CASSQIPPDTQYF. The full variable domain, rest sourced from reference TRBV7-2 and TRBJ2-3, is GAGVSQSPSNKVTEKGKDVELRCDPISGHTALYWYRQSLGQGLEFLIYFQGNSAPDKSGLPSDRFSAERTGGSVSTLTIQRTQQEDSAVYLCASSQIPPDTQYFGPGTRLTVL.

V and J are TRBV29-1 and TRBJ2-7, with D tentatively TRBD1 (5 bases). Germline lookup yields CDR1 SQVTM and CDR2 ANQGSEA. The CDR3 length is 13 residues. Trimming stripped 5 bases from V and 3 bases from J, with 14 bases between. CDR3 amino acids: CSVSIGEGYEQYF. The CDR3 nucleotides are TGCAGCGTTTCGATAGGGGAAGGCTACGAGCAGTACTTC.